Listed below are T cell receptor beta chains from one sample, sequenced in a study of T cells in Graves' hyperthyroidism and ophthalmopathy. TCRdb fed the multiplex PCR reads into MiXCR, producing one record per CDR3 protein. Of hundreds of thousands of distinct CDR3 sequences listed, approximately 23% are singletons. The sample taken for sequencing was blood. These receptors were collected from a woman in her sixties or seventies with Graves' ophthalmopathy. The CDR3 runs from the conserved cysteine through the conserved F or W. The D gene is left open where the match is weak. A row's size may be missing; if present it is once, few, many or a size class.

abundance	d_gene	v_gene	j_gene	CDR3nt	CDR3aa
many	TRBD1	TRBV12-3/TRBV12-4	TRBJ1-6	TGTGCCAGCAACTCAGGGACAGGGGCTTCACCCCTCCACTTT	CASNSGTGASPLHF
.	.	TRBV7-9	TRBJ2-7	TGTGCCAGCAGCTTAGCGGGACACAGCTACGAGCAGTACTTC	CASSLAGHSYEQYF
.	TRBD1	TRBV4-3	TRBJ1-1	TGCGCCAGCAGCCACTCCGTGACAGGGGGCGGGAACACTGAAGCTTTCTTT	CASSHSVTGGGNTEAFF
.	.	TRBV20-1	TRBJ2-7	TGCAGTGCAAACTCGGGAGTGAGCCCCGCCGAGCAGTACTTC	CSANSGVSPAEQYF
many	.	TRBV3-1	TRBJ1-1	TGTGCCAGCAGCCAAGTGCCCGACACTGAAGCTTTCTTT	CASSQVPDTEAFF
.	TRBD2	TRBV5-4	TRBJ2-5	TGTGCCAGCAGCCTGCAACGGGCGCGGGGGGCTATCCAAGAGACCCAGTACTTC	CASSLQRARGAIQETQYF
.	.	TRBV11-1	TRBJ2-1	TGTGCCAGCAGCCGAACGGGCGGAAGCTCCTACAATGAGCAGTTCTTC	CASSRTGGSSYNEQFF
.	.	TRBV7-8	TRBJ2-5	TGTGCCAGCAGCTTTTCTAGCCAAGAGACCCAGTACTTC	CASSFSSQETQYF
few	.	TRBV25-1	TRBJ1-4	TGTGCCAGCAGTGAAGGCGGGGTTGCGGAATTTAATGAAAAACTGTTTTTT	CASSEGGVAEFNEKLFF
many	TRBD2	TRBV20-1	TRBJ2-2	TGCAGTGTCACCAGCGGGATCGGCACCGGGGAGCTGTTTTTT	CSVTSGIGTGELFF
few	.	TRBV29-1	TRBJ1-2	TGCAGCGCCCAACCCGCTGCAGGGATCTATGGCTACACCTTC	CSAQPAAGIYGYTF
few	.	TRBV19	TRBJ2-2	TGTGCCAGTAGTATCGTAACCGGGGAGCTGTTTTTT	CASSIVTGELFF
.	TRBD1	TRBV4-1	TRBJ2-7	TGCGCCAGCAGCCAAGACCCCTTCCAGGCAGGGGGCGAGGCCGAGCAGTACTTC	CASSQDPFQAGGEAEQYF
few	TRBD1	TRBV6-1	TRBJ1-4	TGTGCCAGCGGACAGGGTCGTTCTGCGGGGCTGAACTTTGAAAAACTGTTTTTT	CASGQGRSAGLNFEKLFF
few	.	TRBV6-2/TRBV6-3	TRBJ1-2	TGTGCCAGCAGTTACTCGAACAGGGACGGCTACACCTTC	CASSYSNRDGYTF
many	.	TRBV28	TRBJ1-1	TGTGCCAGCCCGGGGAAGACGAACACTGAAGCTTTCTTT	CASPGKTNTEAFF
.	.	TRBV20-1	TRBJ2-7	TGCAGTGCTAGACGGGGGCTAGCCTCCTACGAGCAGTACTTC	CSARRGLASYEQYF
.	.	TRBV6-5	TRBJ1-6	TGTGCCAGCAGTTACTCGGGGACTTTAGGTTCACCCCTCCACTTT	CASSYSGTLGSPLHF
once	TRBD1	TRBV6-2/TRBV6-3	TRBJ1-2	TGTGCCAGCAGTTTACAGGGGAGTCGGAACTATGGCTACACCTTC	CASSLQGSRNYGYTF
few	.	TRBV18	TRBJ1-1	TGTGCCAGCTCACCATTGGAACAGTCATTGAACACTGAAGCTTTCTTT	CASSPLEQSLNTEAFF
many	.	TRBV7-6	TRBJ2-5	TGTGCCAGCAGCTTAGGGACCACCCAAGAGACCCAGTACTTC	CASSLGTTQETQYF
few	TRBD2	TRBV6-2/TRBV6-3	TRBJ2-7	TGTGCCAGCAGTTATCCGACTAGCCAGGACGAGCAGTACTTC	CASSYPTSQDEQYF
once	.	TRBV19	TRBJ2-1	TGTGCCAGTAGTATGGACGCGGGATTTAGGAATGAGCAGTTCTTC	CASSMDAGFRNEQFF
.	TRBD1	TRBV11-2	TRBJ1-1	TGTGCCAGCAGCCGGGTCCAGGGGGCCCTGAACACTGAAGCTTTCTTT	CASSRVQGALNTEAFF
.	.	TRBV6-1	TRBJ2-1	TGTGCCAGCACGGCGGTTACTAGCTCCTACAATGAGCAGTTCTTC	CASTAVTSSYNEQFF
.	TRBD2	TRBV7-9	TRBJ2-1	TGTGCCAGCAGCTTGCCCCTAGCGGGAGGATATGATGAGCAGTTCTTC	CASSLPLAGGYDEQFF
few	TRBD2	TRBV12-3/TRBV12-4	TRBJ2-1	TGTGCCAGCAGACCGACTAGCGGGGCCTACAATGAGCAGTTCTTC	CASRPTSGAYNEQFF
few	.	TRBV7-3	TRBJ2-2	TGTGCCAGCAGCTTAGGCAGCCCTCCGGCCGGGGAGCTGTTTTTT	CASSLGSPPAGELFF
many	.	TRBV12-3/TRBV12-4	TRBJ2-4	TGTGCCAGCAGGACTGGACAGTCCGGGTATGGCATTCAGTACTTC	CASRTGQSGYGIQYF
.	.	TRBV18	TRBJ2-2	TGTGCCAGCTCACCACCTGCAATCACCGGGGAGCTGTTTTTT	CASSPPAITGELFF
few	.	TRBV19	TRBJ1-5	TGTGCCAGTAGTACCACACAGGGCCACAATCAGCCCCAGCATTTT	CASSTTQGHNQPQHF
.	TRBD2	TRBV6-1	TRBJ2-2	TGTGCCAGCAGTGAGGGGGCTAGCGGGAGGCTCACCGGGGAGCTGTTTTTT	CASSEGASGRLTGELFF
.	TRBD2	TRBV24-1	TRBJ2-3	TGTGGCGCCGGGACTAGCGGCACAGATACGCAGTATTTT	CGAGTSGTDTQYF
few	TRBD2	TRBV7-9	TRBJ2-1	TGTGCCAGCAGCACCCTAGCGGGAGGAGGGAATGAGCAGTTCTTC	CASSTLAGGGNEQFF
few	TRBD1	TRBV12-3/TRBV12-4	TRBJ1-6	TGTGCCAGCACAGGGGGCTTGAATTCACCCCTCCACTTT	CASTGGLNSPLHF
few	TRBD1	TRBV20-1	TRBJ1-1	TGCAGTGCTCGGACAGGGACGAACACTGAAGCTTTCTTT	CSARTGTNTEAFF
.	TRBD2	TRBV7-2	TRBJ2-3	TGTGCCAGCAGCTCGGGACTAGTTCCCACAGATACGCAGTATTTT	CASSSGLVPTDTQYF
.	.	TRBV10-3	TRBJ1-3	TGTGCCATCAGTGAGTCTATTGGACAGAGCTCTGGAAACACCATATATTTT	CAISESIGQSSGNTIYF
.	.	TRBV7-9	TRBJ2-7	TGTGCCAGCACCCCCGGGGGAGCGTCTAACGAGCAGTACTTC	CASTPGGASNEQYF
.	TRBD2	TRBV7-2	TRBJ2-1	TGTGCCAGCAGCCCGGGACTAGCGGGATCGGGTTCCTACAATGAGCAGTTCTTC	CASSPGLAGSGSYNEQFF
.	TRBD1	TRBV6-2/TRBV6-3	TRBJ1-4	TGTGCCAGCAGTCCCCTAATCAGGGGGGGAAAACTGTTTTTT	CASSPLIRGGKLFF
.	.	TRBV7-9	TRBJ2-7	TGTGCCAGCAGCCCGCGGGCCTGGAGGCGCGAGCAGTACTTC	CASSPRAWRREQYF
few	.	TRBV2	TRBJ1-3	TGTGCCAGCACAAAAGAGGGTTACATGGGGGGAAACACCATATATTTT	CASTKEGYMGGNTIYF